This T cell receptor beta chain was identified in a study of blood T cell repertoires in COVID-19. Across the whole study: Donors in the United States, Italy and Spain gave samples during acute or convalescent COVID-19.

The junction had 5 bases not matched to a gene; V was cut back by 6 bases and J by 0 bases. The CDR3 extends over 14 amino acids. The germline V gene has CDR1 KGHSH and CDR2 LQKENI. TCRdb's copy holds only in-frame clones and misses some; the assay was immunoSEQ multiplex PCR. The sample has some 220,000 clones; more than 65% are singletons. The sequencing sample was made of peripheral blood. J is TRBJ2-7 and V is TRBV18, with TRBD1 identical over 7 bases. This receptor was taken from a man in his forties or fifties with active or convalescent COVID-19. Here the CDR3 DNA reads TGTGCCAGCTCGAGGGACAGAAGCTCCTACGAGCAGTACTTC. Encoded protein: CASSRDRSSYEQYF.